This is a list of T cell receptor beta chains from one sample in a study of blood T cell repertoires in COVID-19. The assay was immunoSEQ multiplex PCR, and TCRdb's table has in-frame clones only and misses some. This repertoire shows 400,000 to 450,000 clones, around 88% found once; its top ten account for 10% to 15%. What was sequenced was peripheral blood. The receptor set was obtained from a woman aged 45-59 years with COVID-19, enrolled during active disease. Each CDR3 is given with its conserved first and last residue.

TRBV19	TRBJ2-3	CASSIVRVGTDTQYF
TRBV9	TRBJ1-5	CASSLGDSYQPQHF
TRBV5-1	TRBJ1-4	CASSATGSNEKLFF
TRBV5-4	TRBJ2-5	CASSSPQGGETQYF
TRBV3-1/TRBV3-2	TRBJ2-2	CASSQAGGRTGELFF
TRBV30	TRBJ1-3	CAWSPAAGVSGNTIYF
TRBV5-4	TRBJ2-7	CASTWGTGGGPYEQYF
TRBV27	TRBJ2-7	CASSGTGTYEQYF
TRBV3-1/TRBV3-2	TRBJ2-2	CASSQGAGGNTGELFF
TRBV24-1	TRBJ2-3	CATSDLAGGPDTQYF
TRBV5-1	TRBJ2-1	CASSRTAGSSNEQFF
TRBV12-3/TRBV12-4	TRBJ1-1	CASSLRGRAFF
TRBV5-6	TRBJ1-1	CASSLGTGDAFF
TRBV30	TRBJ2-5	CACTLTSAETQYF
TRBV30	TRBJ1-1	CAWTIARGNTEAFF